Reported below is one T cell receptor beta chain. The data originate from a study of shared clonotypes between healthy human individuals. Study summary: The cohort had two women and a few men, ages 18 to 49.

V was clipped by 2 bases and J by 3 bases; unmatched bases: 4. Germline V gene lookup returns CDR1 SGHRS and CDR2 YFSETQ. This CDR3 contains 14 residues. Per the original methods: ImmunoSEQ supplied junction-only sequences lacking quality scores, so filtering was different. Produced via immunoSEQ multiplex PCR; TCRdb's table is partial and in-frame only. That table supplies the V and J calls and clone size; D and trimming were determined from the DNA. Counted here are around 750,000 clones, approximately 79% occurring once; the ten biggest clones make up 1.7%. CD4+ cell separation produced CD45RA+ naive and CD45RA-negative memory subsets.

Sequencing was done on a sample of memory CD4+ T cells sorted from blood. Subset reported: CD45RA-negative fraction. The gene calls are TRBV5-1 and TRBJ2-5, with 7 positions matching TRBD1. This receptor was taken from a woman aged 25-40 years in good health. CDR3 DNA sequence: TGCGCCAGCAGCTTACAGACAGGGAAAGAGACCCAGTACTTC. Its translation: CASSLQTGKETQYF.